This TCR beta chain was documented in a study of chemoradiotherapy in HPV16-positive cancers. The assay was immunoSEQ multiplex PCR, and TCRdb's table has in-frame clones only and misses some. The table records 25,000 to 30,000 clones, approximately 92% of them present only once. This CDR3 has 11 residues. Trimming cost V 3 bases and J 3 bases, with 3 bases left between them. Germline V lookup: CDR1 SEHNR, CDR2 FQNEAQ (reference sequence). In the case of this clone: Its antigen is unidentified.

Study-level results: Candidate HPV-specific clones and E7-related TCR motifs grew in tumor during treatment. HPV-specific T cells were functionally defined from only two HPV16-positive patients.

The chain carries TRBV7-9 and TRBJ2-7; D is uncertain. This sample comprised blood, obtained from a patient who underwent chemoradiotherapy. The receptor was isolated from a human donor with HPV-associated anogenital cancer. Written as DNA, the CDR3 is TGTGCCAGCAGCTTGGACTACGAGCAGTACTTC. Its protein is CASSLDYEQYF.